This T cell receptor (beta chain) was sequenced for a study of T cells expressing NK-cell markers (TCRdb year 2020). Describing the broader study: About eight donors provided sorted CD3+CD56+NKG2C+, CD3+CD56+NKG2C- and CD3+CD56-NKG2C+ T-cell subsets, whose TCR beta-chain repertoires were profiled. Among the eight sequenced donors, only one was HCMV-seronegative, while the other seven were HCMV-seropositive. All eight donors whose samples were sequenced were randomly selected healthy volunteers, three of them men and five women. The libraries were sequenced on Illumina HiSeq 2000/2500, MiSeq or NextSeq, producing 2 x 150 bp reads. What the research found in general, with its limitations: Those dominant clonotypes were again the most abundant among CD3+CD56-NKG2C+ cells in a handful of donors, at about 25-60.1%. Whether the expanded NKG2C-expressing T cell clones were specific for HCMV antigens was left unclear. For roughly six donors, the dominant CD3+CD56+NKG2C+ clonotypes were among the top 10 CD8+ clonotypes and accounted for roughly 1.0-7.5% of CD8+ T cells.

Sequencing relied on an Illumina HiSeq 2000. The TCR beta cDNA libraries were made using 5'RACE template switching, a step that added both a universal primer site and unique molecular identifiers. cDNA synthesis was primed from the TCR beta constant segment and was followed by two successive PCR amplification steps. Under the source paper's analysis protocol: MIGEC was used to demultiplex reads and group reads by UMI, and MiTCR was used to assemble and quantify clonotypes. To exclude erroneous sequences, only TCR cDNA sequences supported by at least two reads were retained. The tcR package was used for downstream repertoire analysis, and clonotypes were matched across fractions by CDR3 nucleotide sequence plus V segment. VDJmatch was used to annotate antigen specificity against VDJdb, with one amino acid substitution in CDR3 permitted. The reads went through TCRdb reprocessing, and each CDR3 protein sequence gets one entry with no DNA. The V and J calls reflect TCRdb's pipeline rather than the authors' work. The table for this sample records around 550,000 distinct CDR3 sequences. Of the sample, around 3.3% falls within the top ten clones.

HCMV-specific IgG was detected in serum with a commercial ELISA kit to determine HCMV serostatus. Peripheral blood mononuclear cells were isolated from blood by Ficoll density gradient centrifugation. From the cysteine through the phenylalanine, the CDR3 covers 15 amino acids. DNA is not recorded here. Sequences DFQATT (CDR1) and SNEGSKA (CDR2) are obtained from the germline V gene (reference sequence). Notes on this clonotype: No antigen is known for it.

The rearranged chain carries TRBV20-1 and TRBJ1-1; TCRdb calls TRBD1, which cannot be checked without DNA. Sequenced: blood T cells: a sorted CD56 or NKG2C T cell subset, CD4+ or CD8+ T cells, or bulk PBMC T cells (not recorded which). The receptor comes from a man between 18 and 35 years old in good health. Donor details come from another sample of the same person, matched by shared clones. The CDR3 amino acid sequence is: CSARQTGGWNTEAFF.